This T cell receptor beta chain originates from a study of cytomegalovirus exposure and HLA in healthy donors. This CDR3 region has 17 residues. Trimming removed 0 bases at V and 2 bases at J, with 15 bases between. Germline V gene lookup returns CDR1 SGHTS and CDR2 YDEGEE. PCR involved 60 Vbeta and 13 Jbeta primers. TCRdb keeps only in-frame clones here, not all; method: immunoSEQ multiplex PCR. This table has under 200,000 clones, approximately 84% appearing once. Sequenced sample: PBMCs. V usage is TRBV5-8 and J usage is TRBJ1-5, with D perhaps TRBD1 (6 bases). This sequence originates from a man aged 25-40 years in good health and CMV-seronegative. CDR3 loop: CASSLAKGAGGNQPQHF. The CDR3 DNA is TGTGCCAGCAGCTTGGCCAAGGGTGCAGGGGGCAATCAGCCCCAGCATTTT. Drawing the rest from reference TRBV5-8 and TRBJ1-5, the complete variable domain is EAGVTQSPTHLIKTRGQQATLRCSPISGHTSVYWYQQALGLGLQFLLWYDEGEERNRGNFPPRFSGRQFPNYSSELNVNALELEDSALYLCASSLAKGAGGNQPQHFGDGTRLSIL.